This T cell receptor beta chain stems from a study of T cell repertoires in cytomegalovirus infection. Study-level background: Public TCR beta signatures marked donors with CMV infection and the matching HLA.

The CDR3 length is 15 residues. From germline, CDR1 is SEHNR and CDR2 FQNEAQ (reference sequence). With 4 bases clipped from V and 4 bases from J, the junction kept 6 bases outside the gene matches. This clonotype was observed a few times. The target antigen is unknown. General study results and limits: Summed frequency of public TCR beta families distinguished CMV carriers with the relevant HLA.

TCRdb processed the reads anew with MiXCR; each CDR3 protein has one entry. The table has roughly 240,000 distinct CDR3 sequences, about 7% seen once. The V gene is TRBV7-9, the J gene TRBJ1-5; 8 nucleotides line up with TRBD1. The clonotype originates from a human donor in good health (CMV status not recorded). Some clones in this sample may be carry-over from other donors' samples. Material: PBMCs. CDR3 sequence reads: CASSSQGAVNQPQHF. In DNA form, the CDR3 reads TGTGCCAGCAGCTCGCAGGGGGCTGTTAATCAGCCCCAGCATTTT.